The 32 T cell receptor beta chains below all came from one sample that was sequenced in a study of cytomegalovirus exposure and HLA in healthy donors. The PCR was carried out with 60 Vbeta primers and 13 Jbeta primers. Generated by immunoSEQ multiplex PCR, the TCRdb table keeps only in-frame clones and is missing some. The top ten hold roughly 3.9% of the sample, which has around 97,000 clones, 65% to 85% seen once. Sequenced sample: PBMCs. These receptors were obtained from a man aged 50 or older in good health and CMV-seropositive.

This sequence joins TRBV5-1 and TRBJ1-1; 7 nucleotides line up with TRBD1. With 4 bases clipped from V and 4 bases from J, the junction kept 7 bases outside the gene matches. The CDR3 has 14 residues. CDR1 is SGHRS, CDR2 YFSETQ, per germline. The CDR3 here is CASSQTGVLTEAFF. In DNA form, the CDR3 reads TGCGCCAGCAGCCAAACAGGGGTTCTCACTGAAGCTTTCTTT.

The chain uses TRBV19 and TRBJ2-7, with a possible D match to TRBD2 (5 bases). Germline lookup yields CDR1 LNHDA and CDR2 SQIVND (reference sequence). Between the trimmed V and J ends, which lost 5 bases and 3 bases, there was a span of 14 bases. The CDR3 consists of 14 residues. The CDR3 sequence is CASSPRVGLYEQYF. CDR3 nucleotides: TGTGCCAGTAGTCCGCGGGTCGGACTCTACGAGCAGTACTTC.

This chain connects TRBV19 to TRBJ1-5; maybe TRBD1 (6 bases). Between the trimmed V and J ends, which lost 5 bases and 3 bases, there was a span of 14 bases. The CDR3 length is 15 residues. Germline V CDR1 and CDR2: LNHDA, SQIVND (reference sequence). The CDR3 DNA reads TGTGCCAGTAGTGCAACCGGGACACTCAATCAGCCCCAGCATTTT. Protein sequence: CASSATGTLNQPQHF.

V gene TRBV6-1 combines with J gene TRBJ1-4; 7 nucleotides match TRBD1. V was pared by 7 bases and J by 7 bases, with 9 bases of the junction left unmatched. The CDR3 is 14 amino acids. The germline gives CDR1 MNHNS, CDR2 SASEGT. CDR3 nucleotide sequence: TGTGCCAGCACCAGGGGCAGGGGGGTTGAAAAACTGTTTTTT. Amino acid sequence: CASTRGRGVEKLFF.

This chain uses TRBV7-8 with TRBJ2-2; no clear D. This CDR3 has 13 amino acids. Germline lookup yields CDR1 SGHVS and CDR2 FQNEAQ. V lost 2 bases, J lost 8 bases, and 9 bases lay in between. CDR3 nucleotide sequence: TGTGCCAGCAGCTTATCCGCTACGGGGGAGCTGTTTTTT. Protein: CASSLSATGELFF. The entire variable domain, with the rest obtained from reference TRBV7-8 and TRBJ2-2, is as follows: GAGVSQSPRYKVAKRGQDVALRCDPISGHVSLFWYQQALGQGPEFLTYFQNEAQLDKSGLPSDRFFAERPEGSVSTLKIQRTQQEDSAVYLCASSLSATGELFFGEGSRLTVL.

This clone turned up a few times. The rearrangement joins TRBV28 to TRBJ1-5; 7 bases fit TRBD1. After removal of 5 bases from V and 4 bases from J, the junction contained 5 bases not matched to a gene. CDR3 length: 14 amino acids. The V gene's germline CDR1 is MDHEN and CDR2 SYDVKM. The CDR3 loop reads CASSPQGVNQPQHF. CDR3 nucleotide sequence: TGTGCCAGCAGTCCGCAGGGGGTTAATCAGCCCCAGCATTTT.

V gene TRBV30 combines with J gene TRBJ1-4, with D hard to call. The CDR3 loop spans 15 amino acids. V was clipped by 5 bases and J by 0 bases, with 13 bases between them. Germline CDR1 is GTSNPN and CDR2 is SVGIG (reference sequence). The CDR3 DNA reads TGTGCCTGGGAACCCCTCGGTGCAACTAATGAAAAACTGTTTTTT. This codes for CAWEPLGATNEKLFF.

The CDR3, as DNA: TGTGCCAGCAGCTTAGGTCCGGACAGGGGGCAGAACGAGCAGTACTTC. Protein sequence: CASSLGPDRGQNEQYF. The rearrangement joins TRBV7-2 to TRBJ2-7, with TRBD1 matching over 11 bases. Germline CDR1 is SGHTA and CDR2 is FQGNSA. Trimming cost V 1 base and J 5 bases; bases outside gene matches: 7. This CDR3 has 16 amino acids.

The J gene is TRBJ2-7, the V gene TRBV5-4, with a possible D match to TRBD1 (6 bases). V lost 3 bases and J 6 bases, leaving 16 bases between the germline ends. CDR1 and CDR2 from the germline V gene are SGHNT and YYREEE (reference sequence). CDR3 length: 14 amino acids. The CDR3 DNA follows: TGTGCCAGCAGCTACTCCGGGACATCTGGCGAGCAGTACTTC. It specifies CASSYSGTSGEQYF.

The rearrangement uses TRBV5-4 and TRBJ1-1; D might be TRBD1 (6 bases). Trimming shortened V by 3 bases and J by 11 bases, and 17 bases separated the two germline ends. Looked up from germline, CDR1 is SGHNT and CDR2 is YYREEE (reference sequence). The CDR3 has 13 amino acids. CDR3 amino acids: CASSSGGTHRAFF. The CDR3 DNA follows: TGTGCCAGCAGCTCGGGGGGCACTCATAGGGCTTTCTTT.

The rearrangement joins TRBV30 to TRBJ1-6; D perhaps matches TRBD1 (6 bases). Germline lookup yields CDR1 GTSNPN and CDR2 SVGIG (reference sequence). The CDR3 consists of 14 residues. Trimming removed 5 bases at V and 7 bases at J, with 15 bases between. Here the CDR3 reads CAWEGGRGNSPLHF. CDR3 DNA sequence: TGTGCCTGGGAAGGGGGACGGGGAAATTCACCCCTCCACTTT.

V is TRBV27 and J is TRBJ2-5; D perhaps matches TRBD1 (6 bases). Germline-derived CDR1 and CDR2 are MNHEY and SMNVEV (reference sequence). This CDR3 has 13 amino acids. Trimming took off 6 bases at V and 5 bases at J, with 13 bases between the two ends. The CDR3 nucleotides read TGTGCCAGCAGAAGGACAGTTGGGGAGACCCAGTACTTC. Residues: CASRRTVGETQYF.

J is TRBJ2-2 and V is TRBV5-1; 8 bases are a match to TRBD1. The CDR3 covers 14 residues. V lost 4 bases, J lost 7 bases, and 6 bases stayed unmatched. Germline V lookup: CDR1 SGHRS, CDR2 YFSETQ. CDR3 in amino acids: CASSTSRGRGELFF. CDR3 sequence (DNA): TGCGCCAGCAGCACCTCCAGGGGGCGCGGGGAGCTGTTTTTT.

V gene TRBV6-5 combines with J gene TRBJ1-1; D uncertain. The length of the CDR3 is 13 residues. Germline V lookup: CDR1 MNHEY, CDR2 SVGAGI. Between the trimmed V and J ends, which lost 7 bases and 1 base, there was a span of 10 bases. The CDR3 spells CASTPEQNTEAFF. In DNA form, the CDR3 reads TGTGCCAGCACCCCTGAGCAGAACACTGAAGCTTTCTTT.

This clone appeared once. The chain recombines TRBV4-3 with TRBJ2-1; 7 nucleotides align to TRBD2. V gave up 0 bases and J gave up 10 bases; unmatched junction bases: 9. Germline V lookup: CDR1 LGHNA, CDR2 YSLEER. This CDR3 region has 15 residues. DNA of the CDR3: TGCGCCAGCAGCCAAGATTTTCGGGGGGTTGGGGAGCAGTTCTTC. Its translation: CASSQDFRGVGEQFF.

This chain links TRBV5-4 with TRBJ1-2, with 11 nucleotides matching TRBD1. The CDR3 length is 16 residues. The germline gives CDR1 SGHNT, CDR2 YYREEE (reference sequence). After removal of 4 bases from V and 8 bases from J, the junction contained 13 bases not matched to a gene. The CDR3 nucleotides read TGTGCCAGCAGCCCCCCGGGAGGACAGGGGGCGATGGGCTACACCTTC. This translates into CASSPPGGQGAMGYTF.

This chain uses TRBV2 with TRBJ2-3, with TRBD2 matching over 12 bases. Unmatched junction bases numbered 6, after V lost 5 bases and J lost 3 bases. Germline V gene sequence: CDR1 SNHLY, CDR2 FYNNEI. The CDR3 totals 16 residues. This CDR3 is CASSPLLAGGTDTQYF. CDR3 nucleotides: TGTGCCAGCAGTCCCCTACTAGCGGGAGGAACAGATACGCAGTATTTT.

The CDR3 region is CASSIQVGDTQYF. As DNA, the CDR3 is TGTGCCAGTAGTATACAGGTCGGAGATACGCAGTATTTT. The chain has TRBV19 and TRBJ2-3; the D is unclear. The CDR3 extends over 13 amino acids. Germline CDR1 is LNHDA and CDR2 is SQIVND (reference sequence). Trimming pared 2 bases from V and 5 bases from J, leaving 8 bases between.

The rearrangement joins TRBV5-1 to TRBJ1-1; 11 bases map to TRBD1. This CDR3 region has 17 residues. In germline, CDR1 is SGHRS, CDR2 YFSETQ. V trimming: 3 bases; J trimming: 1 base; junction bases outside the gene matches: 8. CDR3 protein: CASSWTGGSDRNTEAFF. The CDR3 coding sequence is TGCGCCAGCAGCTGGACAGGGGGCAGCGATAGGAACACTGAAGCTTTCTTT.

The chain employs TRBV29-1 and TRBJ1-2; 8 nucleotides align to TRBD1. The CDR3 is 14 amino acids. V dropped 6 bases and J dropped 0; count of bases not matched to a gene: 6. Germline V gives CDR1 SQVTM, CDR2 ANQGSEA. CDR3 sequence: CSVEQGVANYGYTF. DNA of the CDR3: TGCAGCGTAGAACAGGGGGTCGCTAACTATGGCTACACCTTC.

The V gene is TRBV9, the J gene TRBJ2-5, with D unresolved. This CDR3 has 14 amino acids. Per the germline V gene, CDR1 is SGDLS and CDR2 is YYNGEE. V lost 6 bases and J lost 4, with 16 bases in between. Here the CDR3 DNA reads TGTGCCAGCACCCCCCCCGGTCTAGGAGAGACCCAGTACTTC. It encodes CASTPPGLGETQYF.

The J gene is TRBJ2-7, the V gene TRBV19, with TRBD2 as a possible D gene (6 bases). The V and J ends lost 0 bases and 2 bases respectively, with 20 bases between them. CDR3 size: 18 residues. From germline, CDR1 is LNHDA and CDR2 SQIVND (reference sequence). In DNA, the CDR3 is TGTGCCAGTAGTATAGATGGAGGGCAGGGAGTAAGAGCCTACGAGCAGTACTTC. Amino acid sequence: CASSIDGGQGVRAYEQYF.

DNA for the CDR3: TGTGCCAGCAGCCCCTACTCCACCTTGCCTGGAAACACCATATATTTT. Its protein product is CASSPYSTLPGNTIYF. The chain recombines TRBV7-2 with TRBJ1-3; D remains unclear. This CDR3 has 16 amino acids. The ends were cut back, 5 bases at V and 2 bases at J, with 16 bases in the middle. Germline CDR1 and CDR2: SGHTA and FQGNSA.

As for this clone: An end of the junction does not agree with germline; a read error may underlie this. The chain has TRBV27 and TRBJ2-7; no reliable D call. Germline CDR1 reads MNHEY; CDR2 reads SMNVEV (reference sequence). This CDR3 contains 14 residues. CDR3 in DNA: TGTGTCAGCAGCCGGTCGACTGCCGCCTACGAGCAGTACTTC. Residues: CVSSRSTAAYEQYF.

Here the CDR3 reads CASSRQGNTEAFF. The CDR3 DNA sequence: TGTGCCAGTAGTCGACAAGGGAACACTGAAGCTTTCTTT. This sequence joins TRBV19 and TRBJ1-1; D unresolved. The CDR3 runs to 13 residues. Germline V gene data show CDR1 as LNHDA and CDR2 as SQIVND (reference sequence). Between the trimmed V and J ends, which lost 5 bases and 1 base, there was a span of 8 bases.

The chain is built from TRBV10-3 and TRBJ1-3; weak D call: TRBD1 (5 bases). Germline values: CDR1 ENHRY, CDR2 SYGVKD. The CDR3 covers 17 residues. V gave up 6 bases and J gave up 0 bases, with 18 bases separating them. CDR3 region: CAIRGGGVGSSGNTIYF. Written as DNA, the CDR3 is TGTGCCATCAGGGGGGGAGGGGTCGGTTCCTCTGGAAACACCATATATTTT.

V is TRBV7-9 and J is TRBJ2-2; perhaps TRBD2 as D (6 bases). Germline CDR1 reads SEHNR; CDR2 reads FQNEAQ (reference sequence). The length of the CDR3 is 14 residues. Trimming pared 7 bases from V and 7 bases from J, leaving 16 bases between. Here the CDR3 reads CASTLVGGLGELFF. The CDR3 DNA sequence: TGTGCCAGCACCCTAGTCGGAGGGCTCGGGGAGCTGTTTTTT.

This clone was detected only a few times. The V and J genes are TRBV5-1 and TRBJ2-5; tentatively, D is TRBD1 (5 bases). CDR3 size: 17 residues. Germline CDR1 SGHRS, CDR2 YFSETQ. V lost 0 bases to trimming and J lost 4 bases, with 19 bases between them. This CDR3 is CASSLAITLGDRETQYF. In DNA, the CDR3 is TGCGCCAGCAGCTTGGCCATAACTTTAGGGGATCGAGAGACCCAGTACTTC.

The CDR3 bases are TGTGCCAGCAGTTACATACACGGAGGCTATGGCTACACCTTC. Encoded protein: CASSYIHGGYGYTF. The chain employs TRBV28 and TRBJ1-2; D remains unclear. Germline V gives CDR1 MDHEN, CDR2 SYDVKM. V was cut by 4 bases and J by 4 bases, with 13 bases left in between. CDR3 length: 14 residues.

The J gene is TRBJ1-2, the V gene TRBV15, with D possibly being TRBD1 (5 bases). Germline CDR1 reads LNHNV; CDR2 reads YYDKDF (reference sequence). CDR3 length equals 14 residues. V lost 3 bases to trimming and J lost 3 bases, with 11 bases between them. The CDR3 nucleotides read TGTGCCACCAGCAGGTTAGGGGCCGACTATGGCTACACCTTC. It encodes CATSRLGADYGYTF.

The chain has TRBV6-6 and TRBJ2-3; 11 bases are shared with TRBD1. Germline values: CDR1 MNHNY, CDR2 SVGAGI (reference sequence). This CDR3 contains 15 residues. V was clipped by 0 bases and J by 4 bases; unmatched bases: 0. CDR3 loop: CASSYSGQGADTQYF. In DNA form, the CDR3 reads TGTGCCAGCAGTTACTCGGGACAGGGGGCAGATACGCAGTATTTT.

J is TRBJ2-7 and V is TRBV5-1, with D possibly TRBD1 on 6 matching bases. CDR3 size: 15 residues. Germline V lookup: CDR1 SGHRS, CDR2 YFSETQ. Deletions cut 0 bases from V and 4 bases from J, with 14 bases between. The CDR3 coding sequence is TGCGCCAGCAGCTTGGCACCGGACAGCAGATACGAGCAGTACTTC. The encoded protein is CASSLAPDSRYEQYF.